This TCR beta chain was documented in a study of blood T cell repertoires in COVID-19. Overall study context: Acute-phase and convalescent COVID-19 samples originated in the United States, Italy and Spain. The analysed material was cDNA or gDNA that came from T cells, B-cell-depleted T cells, or PBMCs.

With 1 base removed from V and 2 bases from J, the gap between germline ends came to 12 bases. This CDR3 has 15 amino acids. CDR1 and CDR2 (germline): MNHEY, SMNVEV (reference sequence). Original processing notes: Cell counts per sample came from amplifying reference gene primers. TCRdb keeps only in-frame clones here, not all; method: immunoSEQ multiplex PCR. The D gene and trimming were derived from the DNA, and the V and J assignments and clone size from that table. This repertoire shows just over 650,000 clones, about 87% found once; its top ten account for roughly 0.25%. This clone came up once. The receptor comes from a woman aged 18 to 35 with acute or convalescent COVID-19. This chain joins TRBV27 and TRBJ2-7, with a weak D call TRBD1 (6 bases). What was sequenced was peripheral blood. CDR3: CASSLWAGAPYEQYF. The DNA for the CDR3 is TGTGCCAGCAGTTTATGGGCAGGGGCCCCCTACGAGCAGTACTTC.